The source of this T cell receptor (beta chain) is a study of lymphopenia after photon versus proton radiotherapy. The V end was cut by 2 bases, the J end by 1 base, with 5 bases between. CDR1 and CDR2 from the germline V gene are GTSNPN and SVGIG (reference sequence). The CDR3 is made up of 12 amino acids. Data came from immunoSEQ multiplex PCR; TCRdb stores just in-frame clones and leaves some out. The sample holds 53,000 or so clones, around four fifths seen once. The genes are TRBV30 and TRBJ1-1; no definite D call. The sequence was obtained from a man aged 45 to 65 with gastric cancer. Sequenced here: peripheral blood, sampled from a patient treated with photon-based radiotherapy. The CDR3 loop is CAWSPENTEAFF. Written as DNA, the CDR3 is TGTGCCTGGAGTCCAGAGAACACTGAAGCTTTCTTT.